Presented here are 6 T cell receptor beta chains from one specimen sequenced in a study of T cell repertoires in cytomegalovirus infection. For these TCRs, the target antigens are not known. TCRdb ran MiXCR on the reads and lists one entry per CDR3 protein. The sample includes some 920,000 distinct CDR3 sequences, approximately 31% seen only once; the top ten take 13%. Sequencing used cultured CD8+ T cells from PBMCs, obtained from culture after CMV antigen stimulation. The receptors were gathered from a human donor in good health (CMV status not recorded). Some clones in this sample may be carry-over from other donors' samples.

The genes are TRBV7-9 and TRBJ2-1; 7 bases match TRBD1. This CDR3 spans 16 amino acids. Looked up from germline, CDR1 is SEHNR and CDR2 is FQNEAQ (reference sequence). The ends lost 4 bases at V and 3 bases at J; junction bases unmatched: 9. The CDR3 nucleotides are TGTGCCAGCAGCTATAACAGGGGATTCCTCTACAATGAGCAGTTCTTC. Protein sequence: CASSYNRGFLYNEQFF. Using reference TRBV7-9 and TRBJ2-1 for the parts outside the CDR3, the full variable domain is DTGVSQNPRHKITKRGQNVTFRCDPISEHNRLYWYRQTLGQGPEFLTYFQNEAQLEKSRLLSDRFSAERPKGSFSTLEIQRTEQGDSAMYLCASSYNRGFLYNEQFFGPGTRLTVL.

The table lists this clonotype with a few counts. J is TRBJ2-1 and V is TRBV14, with D possibly TRBD2 on 6 matching bases. Germline V gene data show CDR1 as SGHDN and CDR2 as FVKESK. There are 17 residues in the CDR3. V lost 1 base to trimming and J lost 5 bases, with 18 bases between them. DNA of the CDR3: TGTGCCAGCAGCCAAGCTTTCGCGGGGACCGATGACAATGAGCAGTTCTTC. Amino acid sequence: CASSQAFAGTDDNEQFF.

The chain couples TRBV27 to TRBJ2-7; perhaps D is TRBD1 or TRBD2 (6 bases each). V was clipped by 6 bases and J by 2 bases, with 14 bases between them. This CDR3 spans 14 amino acids. CDR1 and CDR2 (germline): MNHEY, SMNVEV (reference sequence). CDR3 sequence reads: CASSPRGTTYEQYF. For the CDR3, the DNA is TGTGCCAGCAGCCCTCGGGGGACAACCTACGAGCAGTACTTC.

This clonotype was observed many times. The chain recombines TRBV7-2 with TRBJ1-5; TRBD1 matches at 9 bases. Germline loops: CDR1 SGHTA, CDR2 FQGNSA. V was pared by 5 bases and J by 4 bases, with 6 bases of the junction left unmatched. CDR3 length equals 15 residues. The CDR3 spells CASSMTGTGNQPQHF. CDR3 nucleotides: TGTGCCAGCAGCATGACCGGGACAGGGAATCAGCCCCAGCATTTT.

At least ten counts were recorded for this clonotype. The rearrangement uses TRBV7-2 and TRBJ2-2, with TRBD1 as a possible D gene (6 bases). The ends were cut back, 5 bases at V and 4 bases at J, with 11 bases in the middle. CDR1 and CDR2 (germline): SGHTA, FQGNSA. This CDR3 has 14 amino acids. In DNA, the CDR3 is TGTGCCAGCAGCCCAAACAGGGTCACCGGGGAGCTGTTTTTT. This encodes CASSPNRVTGELFF.

In this sample, this clonotype turned up many times. The V gene is TRBV7-6, the J gene TRBJ2-7, with D unresolved. The CDR3 is made up of 12 amino acids. V gave up 4 bases and J gave up 3 bases, with 7 bases separating them. CDR1 and CDR2 from the germline V gene are SGHVS and FNYEAQ. This CDR3 is CASSSEHYEQYF. CDR3 DNA: TGTGCCAGCAGCTCGGAGCACTACGAGCAGTACTTC. Full variable domain (missing parts from reference TRBV7-6 and TRBJ2-7): GAGVSQSPRYKVTKRGQDVALRCDPISGHVSLYWYRQALGQGPEFLTYFNYEAQQDKSGLPNDRFSAERPEGSISTLTIQRTEQRDSAMYRCASSSEHYEQYFGPGTRLTVT.